This T cell receptor (beta chain) was observed in a study of OX40 agonist ivuxolimab in advanced cancers. About the study: Cohort: roughly 80% men, mean age approximately 66, aged about 23 to 80.

The CDR3 is 12 amino acids. Trimming took off 5 bases at V and 4 bases at J, with 7 bases between the two ends. The germline gives CDR1 LGHNT, CDR2 FRNRAP. The data were produced by immunoSEQ multiplex PCR, yet TCRdb's version contains in-frame clones alone and is incomplete. The profile shows under 70,000 clones, 80% to 90% of them singletons. This clonotype was sampled from an adult with an advanced solid tumor such as melanoma, head and neck, liver or kidney cancer. The chain has TRBV12-5 and TRBJ2-3, with D unclear. This sample comprised CD4+ or CD8+ T cells sorted from blood, obtained in a trial of the OX40 agonist ivuxolimab. The CDR3 spells CASGPSSDTQYF. The DNA of the CDR3 is TGTGCTAGTGGTCCCTCCTCAGATACGCAGTATTTT. The full variable domain, rest sourced from reference TRBV12-5 and TRBJ2-3, is DARVTQTPRHKVTEMGQEVTMRCQPILGHNTVFWYRQTMMQGLELLAYFRNRAPLDDSGMPKDRFSAEMPDATLATLKIQPSEPRDSAVYFCASGPSSDTQYFGPGTRLTVL.